This TCR beta chain came from a study of CD8 T cells in Susac syndrome. The V and J ends lost 0 bases and 5 bases respectively, with 14 bases between them. CDR1 SGHRS and CDR2 YFSETQ come from the germline V gene. This CDR3 is built from 15 residues. It was with random hexamers that 0.5 to 1 ug RNA was reverse transcribed. Amplification of TCR beta CDR3 used immunoSEQ multiplex PCR across 54 Vbeta and 13 Jbeta. TCRdb used MiXCR to reprocess the immunoSEQ multiplex PCR reads, holding one entry per CDR3 protein. The sample yields about 80,000 distinct CDR3 sequences, 85% to 95% seen once. Sequencing of TCR beta was performed on blood CD8+ T cells and on blood CD4+ T cells. Controls were age- and sex-matched healthy donors. TEMRA cells were enriched by FACS, while CD8+ and CD4+ T cells were obtained through a negative isolation that was performed magnetically.

This clonotype was obtained from a human donor in good health. Material: CD8+ T cells from PBMCs. The rearrangement joins TRBV5-1 to TRBJ2-5, with D perhaps TRBD2 (5 bases). CDR3 residues: CASSLGELGMETQYF. CDR3 nucleotide sequence: TGCGCCAGCAGCTTGGGGGAACTAGGAATGGAGACCCAGTACTTC. Based on the CDR3 plus reference TRBV5-1 and TRBJ2-5, the full variable domain is KAGVTQTPRYLIKTRGQQVTLSCSPISGHRSVSWYQQTPGQGLQFLFEYFSETQRNKGNFPGRFSGRQFSNSRSEMNVSTLELGDSALYLCASSLGELGMETQYFGPGTRLLVL.